What follows describes a single T cell receptor beta chain. Its antigen is currently unknown. 60 Vbeta and 13 Jbeta primers were used in PCR. Assay used: immunoSEQ multiplex PCR; TCRdb lists only in-frame clones, some missing. The table records under 55,000 clones, around 72% of them present only once. After removal of 1 base from V and 6 bases from J, the junction contained 5 bases not matched to a gene. The germline V gene has CDR1 GTSNPN and CDR2 SVGIG (reference sequence). The CDR3 is 14 residues long. The data belong to a study of cytomegalovirus exposure and HLA in healthy donors. Study-wide points: It was reported in a later analysis that an Asian-associated ancestry cluster showed fewer N-insertions than the approximately 700-donor mean. Accurate predictions that matched the HLA-A and HLA-B alleles of most subjects were reportedly made from TCR beta sequences. Among TCR beta chains, those listed as cytomegalovirus-associated numbered under 200. TCR beta V segments were, for the most part, productive about 90% or about 30% of the time in an earlier analysis.

The rearrangement links TRBV30 to TRBJ2-7; TRBD1 aligns across 11 bases. The sample comprised PBMCs. This receptor was identified in a woman in her twenties or thirties in good health and CMV-seronegative. CDR3 coding DNA: TGTGCCTGGAGTGCTGGGACAGGGGGTCGCGAGCAGTACTTC. Amino acids: CAWSAGTGGREQYF.